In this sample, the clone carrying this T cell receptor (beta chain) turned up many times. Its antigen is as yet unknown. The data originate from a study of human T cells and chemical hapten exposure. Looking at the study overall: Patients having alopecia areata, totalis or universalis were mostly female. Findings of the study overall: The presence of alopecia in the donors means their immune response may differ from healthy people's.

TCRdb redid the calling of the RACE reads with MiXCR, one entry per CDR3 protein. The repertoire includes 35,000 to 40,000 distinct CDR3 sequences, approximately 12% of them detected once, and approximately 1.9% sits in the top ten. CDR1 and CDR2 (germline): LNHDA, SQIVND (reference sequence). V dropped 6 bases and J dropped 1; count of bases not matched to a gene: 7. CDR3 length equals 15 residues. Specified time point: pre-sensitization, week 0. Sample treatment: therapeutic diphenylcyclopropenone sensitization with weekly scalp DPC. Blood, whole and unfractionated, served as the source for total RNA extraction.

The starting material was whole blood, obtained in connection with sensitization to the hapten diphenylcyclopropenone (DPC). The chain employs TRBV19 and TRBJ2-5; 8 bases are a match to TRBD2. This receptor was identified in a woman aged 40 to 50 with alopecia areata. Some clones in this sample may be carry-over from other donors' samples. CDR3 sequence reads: CASSPIAGPQETQYF. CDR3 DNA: TGTGCCAGTAGCCCAATAGCGGGGCCCCAAGAGACCCAGTACTTC.